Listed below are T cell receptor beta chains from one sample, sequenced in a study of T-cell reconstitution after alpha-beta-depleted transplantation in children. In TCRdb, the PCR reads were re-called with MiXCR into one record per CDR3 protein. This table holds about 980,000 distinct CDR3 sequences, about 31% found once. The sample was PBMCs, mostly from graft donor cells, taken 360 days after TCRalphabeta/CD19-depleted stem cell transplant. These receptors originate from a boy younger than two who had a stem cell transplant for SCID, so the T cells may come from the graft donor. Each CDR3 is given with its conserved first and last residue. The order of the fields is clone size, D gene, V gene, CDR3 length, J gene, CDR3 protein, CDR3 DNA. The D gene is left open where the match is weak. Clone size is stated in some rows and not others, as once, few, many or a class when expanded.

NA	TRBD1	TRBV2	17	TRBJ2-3	CASGLRTGHEDADTQYF	TGTGCCAGCGGTTTAAGGACAGGGCATGAGGACGCAGATACGCAGTATTTT
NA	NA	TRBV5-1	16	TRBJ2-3	CASSFVAGTSTDTQYF	TGCGCCAGCAGCTTCGTGGCGGGGACTAGCACAGATACGCAGTATTTT
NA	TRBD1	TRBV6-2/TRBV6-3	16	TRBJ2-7	CASSRLRPGQGDEQYF	TGTGCCAGCAGTCGCCTCCGCCCGGGACAGGGGGACGAGCAGTACTTC
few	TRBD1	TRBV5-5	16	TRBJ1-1	CASRAQGARQGTEAFF	TGTGCCAGCAGGGCACAGGGGGCGCGTCAAGGCACTGAAGCTTTCTTT
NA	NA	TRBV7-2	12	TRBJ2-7	CASSHPLYEQYF	TGTGCCAGCAGCCATCCGCTGTACGAGCAGTACTTC
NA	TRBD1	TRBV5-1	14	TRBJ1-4	CASSLRDRSEKLFF	TGCGCCAGCAGCCTCCGGGACAGGAGCGAAAAACTGTTTTTT
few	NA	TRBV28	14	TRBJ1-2	CASSNAWFGYGYTF	TGTGCCAGCAGTAACGCGTGGTTTGGCTATGGCTACACCTTC
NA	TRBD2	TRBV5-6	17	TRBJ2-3	CASSLVSSGGRTDTQYF	TGTGCCAGCAGCTTGGTTTCTAGCGGGGGCCGGACAGATACGCAGTATTTT
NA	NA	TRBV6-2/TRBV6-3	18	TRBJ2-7	CASSYLTLRDISFYEQYF	TGTGCCAGCAGTTACCTCACCTTACGGGACATATCGTTCTACGAGCAGTACTTC
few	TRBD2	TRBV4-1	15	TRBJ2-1	CASSHMGLAGPEQFF	TGCGCCAGCAGCCACATGGGACTAGCGGGGCCAGAGCAGTTCTTC
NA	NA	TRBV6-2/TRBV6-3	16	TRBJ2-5	CASSYGSGPGVETQYF	TGTGCCAGCAGTTACGGTAGCGGACCGGGTGTTGAGACCCAGTACTTC
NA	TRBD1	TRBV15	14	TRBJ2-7	CATSGDRPSYEQYF	TGTGCCACCAGCGGGGACAGGCCCTCCTACGAGCAGTACTTC
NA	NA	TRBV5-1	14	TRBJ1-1	CASSAGEFYTEAFF	TGCGCCAGCAGCGCGGGGGAGTTCTACACTGAAGCTTTCTTT
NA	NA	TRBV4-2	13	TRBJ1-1	CASSQDFPGEAFF	TGTGCCAGCAGCCAAGATTTCCCGGGTGAAGCTTTCTTT
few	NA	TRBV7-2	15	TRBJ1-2	CASSLSRQTLYGYTF	TGTGCCAGCAGCTTATCCCGACAGACGCTATATGGCTACACCTTC
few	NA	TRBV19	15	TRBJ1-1	CASWGRARERTEAFF	TGTGCCAGTTGGGGGCGGGCCAGGGAAAGAACTGAAGCTTTCTTT
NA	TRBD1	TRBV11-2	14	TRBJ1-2	CASSFTGTGYGYTF	TGTGCCAGCAGCTTTACCGGGACAGGTTATGGCTACACCTTC
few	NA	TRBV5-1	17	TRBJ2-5	CASSSALTGRPQETQYF	TGCGCCAGCAGCTCGGCGCTCACCGGACGCCCACAAGAGACCCAGTACTTC
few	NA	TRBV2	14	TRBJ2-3	CASRVRLGTDTQYF	TGTGCCAGCAGGGTAAGACTAGGCACAGATACGCAGTATTTT
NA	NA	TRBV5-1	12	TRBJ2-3	CASSHISDTQYF	TGCGCCAGCAGCCATATTTCGGATACGCAGTATTTT
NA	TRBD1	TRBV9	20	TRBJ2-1	CASSVEEVGTARVGYNEQFF	TGTGCCAGCAGCGTAGAAGAGGTTGGGACAGCCCGGGTAGGGTACAATGAGCAGTTCTTC
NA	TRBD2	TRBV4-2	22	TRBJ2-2	CASSPTRPVLAGGPKNTGELFF	TGTGCCAGCAGCCCAACCCGTCCAGTGCTAGCGGGGGGACCCAAGAACACCGGGGAGCTGTTTTTT
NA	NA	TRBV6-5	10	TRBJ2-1	CASVGDEQFF	TGTGCCAGCGTTGGGGATGAGCAGTTCTTC
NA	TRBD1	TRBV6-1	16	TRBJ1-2	CASSIPDRVGYYGYTF	TGTGCCAGCAGTATCCCTGACAGGGTGGGGTACTATGGCTACACCTTC